This TCR beta chain was recorded in a study of cytomegalovirus exposure and HLA in healthy donors. Regarding the study as a whole: According to the study, 160 or so TCR beta chains were cytomegalovirus-associated.

Researchers ran the PCR with 60 Vbeta and 13 Jbeta primers. Clones were read by immunoSEQ multiplex PCR, and TCRdb kept only the in-frame ones, dropping some. The sample shows more than 95,000 clones, roughly four fifths of them seen only once. This clone was seen a handful of times. Its antigen is currently unknown. From germline, CDR1 is MNHEY and CDR2 SVGAGI. V was pared by 5 bases and J by 0 bases, with 11 bases between. This CDR3 is 15 amino acids long. The sample was PBMCs. This clonotype was obtained from a man in his forties or fifties in good health and CMV-seropositive. V gene TRBV6-5 combines with J gene TRBJ2-1; D ambiguous. CDR3 coding DNA: TGTGCCAGCAGTCCAACACATTCCTCCTACAATGAGCAGTTCTTC. This sequence encodes CASSPTHSSYNEQFF.